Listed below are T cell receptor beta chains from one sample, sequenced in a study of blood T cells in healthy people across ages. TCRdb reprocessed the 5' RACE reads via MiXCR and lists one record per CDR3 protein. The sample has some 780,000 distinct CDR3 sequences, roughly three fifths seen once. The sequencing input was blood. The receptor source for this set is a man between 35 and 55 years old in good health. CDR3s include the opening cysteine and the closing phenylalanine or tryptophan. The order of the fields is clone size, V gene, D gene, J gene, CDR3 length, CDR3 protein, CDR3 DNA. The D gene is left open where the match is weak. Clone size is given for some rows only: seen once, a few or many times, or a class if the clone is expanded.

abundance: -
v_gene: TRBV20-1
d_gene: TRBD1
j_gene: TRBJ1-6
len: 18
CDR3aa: CSARDFRQGASYNSPLHF
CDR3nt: TGCAGTGCTAGAGATTTTAGGCAGGGGGCCTCCTATAATTCACCCCTCCACTTT

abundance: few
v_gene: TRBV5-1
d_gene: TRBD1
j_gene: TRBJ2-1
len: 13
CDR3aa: CASRDPGGDEQFF
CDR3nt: TGCGCCAGCAGGGACCCAGGGGGCGATGAGCAGTTCTTC

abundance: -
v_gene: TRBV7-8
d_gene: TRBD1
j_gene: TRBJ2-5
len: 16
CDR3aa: CASSPRTGWGQETQYF
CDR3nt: TGTGCCAGCAGCCCTAGGACAGGGTGGGGACAAGAGACCCAGTACTTC

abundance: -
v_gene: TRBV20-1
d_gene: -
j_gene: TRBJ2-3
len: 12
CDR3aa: CSARVGEDTQYF
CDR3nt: TGCAGTGCTAGGGTCGGGGAGGATACGCAGTATTTT

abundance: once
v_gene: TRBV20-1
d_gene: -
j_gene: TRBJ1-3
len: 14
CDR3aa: CSARGSASGNTIYF
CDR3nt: TGCAGTGCTAGAGGTTCGGCTAGCGGGAACACCATATATTTT

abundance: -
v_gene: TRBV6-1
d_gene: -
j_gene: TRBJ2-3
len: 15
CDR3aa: CASSEAQGTADTQYF
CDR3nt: TGTGCCAGCAGTGAAGCCCAAGGCACGGCAGATACGCAGTATTTT

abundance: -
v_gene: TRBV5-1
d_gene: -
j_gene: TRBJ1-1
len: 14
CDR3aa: CASSRAGAVTEAFF
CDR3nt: TGCGCCAGCAGTCGCGCCGGGGCGGTTACTGAAGCTTTCTTT

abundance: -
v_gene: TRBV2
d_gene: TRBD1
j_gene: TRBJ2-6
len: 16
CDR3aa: CASMDRGRTGANVLTF
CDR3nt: TGTGCCAGCATGGACAGGGGGCGTACTGGGGCCAACGTCCTGACTTTC

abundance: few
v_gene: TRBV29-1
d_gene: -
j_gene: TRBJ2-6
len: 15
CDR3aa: CSVGRGGTGANVLTF
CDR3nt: TGCAGCGTTGGGAGAGGTGGAACTGGGGCCAACGTCCTGACTTTC

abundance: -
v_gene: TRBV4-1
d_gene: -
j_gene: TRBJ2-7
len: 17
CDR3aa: CASSQGFLIAQVYEQYF
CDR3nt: TGCGCCAGCAGCCAAGGGTTCTTAATAGCCCAGGTCTACGAGCAGTACTTC

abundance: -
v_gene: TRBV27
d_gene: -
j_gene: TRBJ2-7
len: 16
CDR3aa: CASSTGPPTEASEQYF
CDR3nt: TGTGCCAGCAGTACCGGCCCCCCGACAGAAGCCTCCGAGCAGTACTTC

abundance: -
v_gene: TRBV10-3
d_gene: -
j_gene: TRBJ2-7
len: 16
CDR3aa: CTISESEGTLSYEQYF
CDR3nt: TGTACCATCAGTGAGTCCGAGGGCACACTCTCCTACGAGCAGTACTTC

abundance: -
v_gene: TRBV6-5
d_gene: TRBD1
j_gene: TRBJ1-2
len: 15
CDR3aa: CASRNLGQGLAGYTF
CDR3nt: TGTGCCAGCAGGAACCTGGGACAGGGGCTCGCTGGCTACACCTTC

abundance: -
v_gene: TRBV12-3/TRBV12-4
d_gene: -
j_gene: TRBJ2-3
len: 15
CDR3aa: CASSPRTISTDTQYF
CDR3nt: TGTGCCAGCAGTCCCCGGACGATTAGCACAGATACGCAGTATTTT

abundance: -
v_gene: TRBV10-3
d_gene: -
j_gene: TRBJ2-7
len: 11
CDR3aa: CAISGTYEQYF
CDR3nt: TGTGCCATCAGTGGGACCTACGAGCAGTACTTC

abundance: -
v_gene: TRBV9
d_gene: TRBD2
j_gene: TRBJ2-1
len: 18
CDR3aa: CASSRTGRSGQYYNEQFF
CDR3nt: TGTGCCAGCAGCAGGACGGGGCGTAGCGGGCAATACTACAATGAGCAGTTCTTC

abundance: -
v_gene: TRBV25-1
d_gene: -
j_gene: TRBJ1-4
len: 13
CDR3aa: CASSLNTHEKLFF
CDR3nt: TGTGCCAGCAGTTTAAATACCCATGAAAAACTGTTTTTT

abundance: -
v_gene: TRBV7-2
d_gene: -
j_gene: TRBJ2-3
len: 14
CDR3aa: CASSRTPVADTQYF
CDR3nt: TGTGCCAGCAGCCGAACCCCCGTCGCAGATACGCAGTATTTT

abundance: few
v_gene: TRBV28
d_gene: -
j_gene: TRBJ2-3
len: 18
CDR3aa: CASTSGGRDPVLTDTQYF
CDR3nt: TGTGCCAGCACCTCCGGTGGGCGGGACCCCGTCCTAACAGATACGCAGTATTTT

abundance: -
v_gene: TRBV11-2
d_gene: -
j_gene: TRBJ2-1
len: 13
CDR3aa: CASSLAPVNEQFF
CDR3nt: TGTGCCAGCAGCTTAGCTCCGGTCAATGAGCAGTTCTTC

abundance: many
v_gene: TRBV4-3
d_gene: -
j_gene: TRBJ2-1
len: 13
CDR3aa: CASSLLGRAEQFF
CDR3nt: TGCGCCAGCAGCCTCCTGGGCCGGGCCGAGCAGTTCTTC

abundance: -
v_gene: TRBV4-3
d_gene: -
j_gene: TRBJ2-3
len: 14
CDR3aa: CASSQESRGDTQYF
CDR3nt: TGCGCCAGCAGCCAAGAAAGCCGTGGGGATACGCAGTATTTT

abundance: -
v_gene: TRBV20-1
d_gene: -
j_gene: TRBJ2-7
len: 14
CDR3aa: CSARDRGLASEQYF
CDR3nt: TGCAGTGCTAGAGATCGGGGACTGGCCTCCGAGCAGTACTTC

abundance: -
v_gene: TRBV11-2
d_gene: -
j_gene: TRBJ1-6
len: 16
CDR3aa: CASSWEVGLLNSPLHF
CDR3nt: TGTGCCAGCAGCTGGGAAGTGGGACTGCTCAATTCACCCCTCCACTTT

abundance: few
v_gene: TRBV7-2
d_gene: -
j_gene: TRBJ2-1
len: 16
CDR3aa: CASNPRGAPFYNEQFF
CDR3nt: TGTGCCAGCAACCCGAGGGGGGCCCCCTTCTACAATGAGCAGTTCTTC

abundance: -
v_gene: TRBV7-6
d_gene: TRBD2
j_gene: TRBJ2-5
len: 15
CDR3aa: CASSLSGIPRETQYF
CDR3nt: TGTGCCAGCAGCTTAAGCGGGATCCCCCGGGAGACCCAGTACTTC

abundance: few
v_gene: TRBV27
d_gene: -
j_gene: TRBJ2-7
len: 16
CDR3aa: CASSLNRDGGRYEQYF
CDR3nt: TGTGCCAGCAGTTTGAACAGGGATGGGGGACGGTACGAGCAGTACTTC

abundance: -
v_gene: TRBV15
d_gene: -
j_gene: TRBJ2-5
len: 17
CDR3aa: CATSRDKRGQVSGTQYF
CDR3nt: TGTGCCACCAGCAGAGACAAGCGGGGACAGGTTTCGGGGACCCAGTACTTC

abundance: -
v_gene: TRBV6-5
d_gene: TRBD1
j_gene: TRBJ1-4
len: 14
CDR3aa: CASRTGGYVEKLFF
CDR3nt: TGTGCCAGCAGAACAGGGGGCTATGTTGAAAAACTGTTTTTT

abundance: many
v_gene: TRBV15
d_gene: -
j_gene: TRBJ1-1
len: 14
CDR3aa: CATSPGTLNTEAFF
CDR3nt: TGTGCCACCAGCCCTGGGACGTTGAACACTGAAGCTTTCTTT

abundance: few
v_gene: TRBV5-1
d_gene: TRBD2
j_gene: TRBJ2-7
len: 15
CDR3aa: CASSLVLAGAYEQYF
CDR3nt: TGCGCCAGCAGCTTGGTCCTAGCGGGCGCCTACGAGCAGTACTTC

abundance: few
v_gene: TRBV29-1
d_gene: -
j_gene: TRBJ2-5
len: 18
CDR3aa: CSVLWSGWGTGHQETQYF
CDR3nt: TGCAGCGTTTTATGGTCTGGATGGGGTACGGGACATCAAGAGACCCAGTACTTC

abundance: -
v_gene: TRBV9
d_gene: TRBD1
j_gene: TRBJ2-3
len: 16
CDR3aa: CASSEHRTGVEDTQYF
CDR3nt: TGTGCCAGCAGCGAACACAGAACAGGGGTTGAGGATACGCAGTATTTT

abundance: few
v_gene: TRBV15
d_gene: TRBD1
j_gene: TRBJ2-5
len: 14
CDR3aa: CATSTHRGRETQYF
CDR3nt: TGTGCCACCAGCACCCACAGGGGGCGAGAGACCCAGTACTTC

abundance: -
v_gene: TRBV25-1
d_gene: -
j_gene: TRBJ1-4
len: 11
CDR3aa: CASGKQGELFF
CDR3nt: TGTGCCAGCGGCAAACAGGGTGAACTGTTTTTT

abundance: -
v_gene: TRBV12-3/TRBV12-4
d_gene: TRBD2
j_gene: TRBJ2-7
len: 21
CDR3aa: CASSLFGGAGERGWQSYEQYF
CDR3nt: TGTGCCAGCAGTTTATTTGGTGGGGCGGGAGAGCGAGGATGGCAGTCCTACGAGCAGTACTTC

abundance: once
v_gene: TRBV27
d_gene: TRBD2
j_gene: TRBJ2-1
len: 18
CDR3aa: CASTSGTSGSGTYNEQFF
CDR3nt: TGTGCCAGCACCTCCGGGACTAGCGGGTCCGGTACCTACAATGAGCAGTTCTTC

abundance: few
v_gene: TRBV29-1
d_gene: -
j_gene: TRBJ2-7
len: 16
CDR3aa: CSAILWRDGHSYEQYF
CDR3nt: TGCAGCGCGATATTATGGCGGGACGGGCACTCCTACGAGCAGTACTTC

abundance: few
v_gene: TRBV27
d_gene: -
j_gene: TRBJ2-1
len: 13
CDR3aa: CASSFGKASEQFF
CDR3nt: TGTGCCAGCAGTTTTGGCAAGGCTAGTGAGCAGTTCTTC

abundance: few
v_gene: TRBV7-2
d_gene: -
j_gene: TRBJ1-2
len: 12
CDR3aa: CASSFGGSGYTF
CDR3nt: TGTGCCAGCAGCTTCGGGGGATCTGGCTACACCTTC

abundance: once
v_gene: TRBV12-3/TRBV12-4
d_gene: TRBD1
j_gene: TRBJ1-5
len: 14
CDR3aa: CASRATGVDQPQHF
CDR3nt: TGTGCCAGCAGGGCGACAGGGGTGGATCAGCCCCAGCATTTT

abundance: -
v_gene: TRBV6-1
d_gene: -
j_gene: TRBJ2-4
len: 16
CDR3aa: CASSEVFFSALNIQYF
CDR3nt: TGTGCCAGCAGTGAAGTTTTTTTTTCCGCCTTAAACATTCAGTACTTC

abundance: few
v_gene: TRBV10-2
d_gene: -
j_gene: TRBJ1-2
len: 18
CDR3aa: CASSETIRGDGAEYGYTF
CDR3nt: TGCGCCAGCAGTGAAACGATCCGGGGGGACGGAGCGGAATATGGCTACACCTTC

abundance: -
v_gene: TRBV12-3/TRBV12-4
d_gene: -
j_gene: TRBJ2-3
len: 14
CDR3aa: CASSLGMYTDTQYF
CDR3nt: TGTGCCAGCAGTTTGGGCATGTACACAGATACGCAGTATTTT